This T cell receptor (beta chain) was identified during a study of cytomegalovirus exposure and HLA in healthy donors. In the study overall: There were some 120 million unique TCR beta sequences, drawn from 150 million to 200 million T cells, in an earlier analysis. Study-wide results and caveats: Some highly shared sequence variants likely arose as a pipeline artifact. A missense variant in DCLRE1C was later tied to TCR beta V- and J-gene trimming. Solely CMV serostatus was available to characterize immune exposure.

A multiplex PCR was run with 60 Vbeta primers and 13 Jbeta primers. The table came from immunoSEQ multiplex PCR; TCRdb's copy has only in-frame clones and leaves some out. Found here are approximately 220,000 clones, 76% of them singletons; the top ten hold around 0.63%. This clone was seen a single time. The antigen is unknown. CDR1 is MNHEY, CDR2 SVGAGI, per germline. Trimming stripped 7 bases from V and 5 bases from J, with 14 bases between. CDR3 length: 13 amino acids. The specimen sequenced was PBMCs. This clonotype originated in a man aged 18 to 30 in good health and CMV-seronegative. The chain combines TRBV6-5 with TRBJ2-5, with D possibly TRBD2 on 5 matching bases. CDR3 sequence reads: CASTTTSKETQYF. The DNA of the CDR3 is TGTGCCAGCACCACTACTAGTAAGGAGACCCAGTACTTC.